The rows below give T cell receptor beta chains drawn from one sample of a study of T cell repertoires in cytomegalovirus infection. TCRdb re-called the reads with MiXCR, one entry per CDR3 protein. The sample has around 270,000 distinct CDR3 sequences, roughly 10% seen once. The material sequenced was PBMCs. The receptors were gathered from a human donor in good health (CMV status not recorded). Some clones in this sample may be carry-over from other donors' samples. Both conserved end residues are part of each CDR3. The order of the fields is CDR3 length, D gene, clone size, V gene, J gene, CDR3 DNA, CDR3 protein. The D gene is left open where the match is weak. Part of the rows lack a size; the others show once, few, many or a class for expanded clones.

cdr3_length: 17
d_call: TRBD2
clone_size: few
v_call: TRBV6-2/TRBV6-3
j_call: TRBJ2-2
cdr3_nt: TGTGCCAGCAGTTACTCAGGACTAGCGGGACCCACCGGGGAGCTGTTTTTT
cdr3_aa: CASSYSGLAGPTGELFF

cdr3_length: 16
d_call: TRBD2
clone_size: many
v_call: TRBV7-2
j_call: TRBJ2-5
cdr3_nt: TGTGCCAGCAGCCTTGGACTAGCGGGGCCTCAAGAGACCCAGTACTTC
cdr3_aa: CASSLGLAGPQETQYF

cdr3_length: 14
d_call: TRBD1
clone_size: few
v_call: TRBV19
j_call: TRBJ1-2
cdr3_nt: TGTGCCAGTAGACCGGGACAGGGCAACTATGGCTACACCTTC
cdr3_aa: CASRPGQGNYGYTF

cdr3_length: 15
d_call: TRBD2
clone_size: .
v_call: TRBV2
j_call: TRBJ2-5
cdr3_nt: TGTGCCAGCAGTGATAGCGGGGGGAAGATGGAGACCCAGTACTTC
cdr3_aa: CASSDSGGKMETQYF

cdr3_length: 16
d_call: TRBD2
clone_size: once
v_call: TRBV11-3
j_call: TRBJ2-3
cdr3_nt: TGTGCCAGCAGCTCAAAAAGGCTAGCGGACACAGATACGCAGTATTTT
cdr3_aa: CASSSKRLADTDTQYF

cdr3_length: 16
d_call: TRBD1
clone_size: .
v_call: TRBV28
j_call: TRBJ2-7
cdr3_nt: TGTGCCAGCACCTTAAACCCCCGGACAGGGGCCTACGAGCAGTACTTC
cdr3_aa: CASTLNPRTGAYEQYF

cdr3_length: 15
d_call: TRBD1
clone_size: many
v_call: TRBV18
j_call: TRBJ1-2
cdr3_nt: TGTGCCAGCTCACCCAGCGGGACAGGGATTCTTGGCTACACCTTC
cdr3_aa: CASSPSGTGILGYTF

cdr3_length: 15
d_call: TRBD1
clone_size: many
v_call: TRBV7-6
j_call: TRBJ2-2
cdr3_nt: TGTGCCAGCAGCTCAGGACAGGGTTTCTCCGGGGAGCTGTTTTTT
cdr3_aa: CASSSGQGFSGELFF

cdr3_length: 15
d_call: .
clone_size: few
v_call: TRBV24-1
j_call: TRBJ2-5
cdr3_nt: TGTGCCACCAGTGATTCCAGTCGGAGCCAAGAGACCCAGTACTTC
cdr3_aa: CATSDSSRSQETQYF

cdr3_length: 15
d_call: .
clone_size: many
v_call: TRBV12-3/TRBV12-4
j_call: TRBJ2-5
cdr3_nt: TGTGCCAGCAGTAAGGACACCCCTTACCAAGAGACCCAGTACTTC
cdr3_aa: CASSKDTPYQETQYF

cdr3_length: 14
d_call: .
clone_size: many
v_call: TRBV7-9
j_call: TRBJ1-1
cdr3_nt: TGTGCCAGCAGCTTAGCCACAGACAGCACTGAAGCTTTCTTT
cdr3_aa: CASSLATDSTEAFF

cdr3_length: 15
d_call: TRBD1
clone_size: .
v_call: TRBV2
j_call: TRBJ2-5
cdr3_nt: TGTGCCAGCAGTGTTGACAGGGGTGGTGGAGAGACCCAGTACTTC
cdr3_aa: CASSVDRGGGETQYF

cdr3_length: 17
d_call: TRBD2
clone_size: many
v_call: TRBV7-2
j_call: TRBJ2-6
cdr3_nt: TGTGCCAGCAGCTGGGACTACCTTATCTCTGGGGCCAACGTCCTGACTTTC
cdr3_aa: CASSWDYLISGANVLTF

cdr3_length: 15
d_call: .
clone_size: .
v_call: TRBV12-3/TRBV12-4
j_call: TRBJ2-1
cdr3_nt: TGTGCCAGCAGTTTTACGCGGGGATCCTACAATGAGCAGTTCTTC
cdr3_aa: CASSFTRGSYNEQFF

cdr3_length: 15
d_call: TRBD1
clone_size: few
v_call: TRBV10-3
j_call: TRBJ1-1
cdr3_nt: TGTGCCATCAGTGCGGGGACAGGGGGGAACACTGAAGCTTTCTTT
cdr3_aa: CAISAGTGGNTEAFF

cdr3_length: 13
d_call: .
clone_size: many
v_call: TRBV7-2
j_call: TRBJ2-7
cdr3_nt: TGTGCCAGCAGCTTTCAGGGTTTCAACGAGCAGTACTTC
cdr3_aa: CASSFQGFNEQYF

cdr3_length: 15
d_call: TRBD1
clone_size: many
v_call: TRBV28
j_call: TRBJ1-5
cdr3_nt: TGTGCCAGCAGCTACCCCCGACAGGGTAATCAGCCCCAGCATTTT
cdr3_aa: CASSYPRQGNQPQHF

cdr3_length: 19
d_call: .
clone_size: many
v_call: TRBV7-9
j_call: TRBJ2-4
cdr3_nt: TGTGCCAGCAGCTTAAGTAGGCAGGAGGGAAGACAGCCCAAAAACATTCAGTACTTC
cdr3_aa: CASSLSRQEGRQPKNIQYF

cdr3_length: 15
d_call: TRBD1
clone_size: many
v_call: TRBV7-8
j_call: TRBJ1-4
cdr3_nt: TGTGCCAGCAGCTTCCGGACAGGGGCTAATGAAAAACTGTTTTTT
cdr3_aa: CASSFRTGANEKLFF

cdr3_length: 14
d_call: .
clone_size: many
v_call: TRBV25-1
j_call: TRBJ1-2
cdr3_nt: TGTGCCAGCAGTGAATACCCCCATGACTATGGCTACACCTTC
cdr3_aa: CASSEYPHDYGYTF

cdr3_length: 15
d_call: TRBD1
clone_size: many
v_call: TRBV7-2
j_call: TRBJ1-2
cdr3_nt: TGTGCCAGCAGCTTCGCCAGGGGGCAGGGCTATGGCTACACCTTC
cdr3_aa: CASSFARGQGYGYTF

cdr3_length: 17
d_call: TRBD1
clone_size: many
v_call: TRBV7-2
j_call: TRBJ2-6
cdr3_nt: TGTGCCAGCAGCGAAAGGACAGGCTTCGCTGGGGCCAACGTCCTGACTTTC
cdr3_aa: CASSERTGFAGANVLTF

cdr3_length: 14
d_call: .
clone_size: few
v_call: TRBV7-9
j_call: TRBJ1-6
cdr3_nt: TGTGCCAGCAGCGAGGATACGGATAATTCACCCCTCCACTTT
cdr3_aa: CASSEDTDNSPLHF

cdr3_length: 15
d_call: TRBD1
clone_size: many
v_call: TRBV28
j_call: TRBJ2-5
cdr3_nt: TGTGCCAGCAGTTTATTGGGACAGGCCGTTGAGACCCAGTACTTC
cdr3_aa: CASSLLGQAVETQYF

cdr3_length: 17
d_call: TRBD1
clone_size: few
v_call: TRBV7-2
j_call: TRBJ2-4
cdr3_nt: TGTGCCAGCAGCTTAGCGCGGGCAGGGGGCGGGAAAAACATTCAGTACTTC
cdr3_aa: CASSLARAGGGKNIQYF

cdr3_length: 16
d_call: .
clone_size: .
v_call: TRBV27
j_call: TRBJ2-4
cdr3_nt: TGTGCCAGCAGTTCGCAGGGAAAGGCAGCCAAAAACATTCAGTACTTC
cdr3_aa: CASSSQGKAAKNIQYF

cdr3_length: 14
d_call: .
clone_size: many
v_call: TRBV12-3/TRBV12-4
j_call: TRBJ2-1
cdr3_nt: TGTGCCAGCAGTTTACAACAGGGTGGGGATGAGCAGTTCTTC
cdr3_aa: CASSLQQGGDEQFF

cdr3_length: 13
d_call: .
clone_size: many
v_call: TRBV7-2
j_call: TRBJ1-4
cdr3_nt: TGTGCCAGCAGCTTACAAGGCAATGAAAAACTGTTTTTT
cdr3_aa: CASSLQGNEKLFF

cdr3_length: 17
d_call: TRBD2
clone_size: many
v_call: TRBV7-2
j_call: TRBJ2-3
cdr3_nt: TGTGCCAGCAGCCGCCGGACTAGCGGGGGGGCGGCAGATACGCAGTATTTT
cdr3_aa: CASSRRTSGGAADTQYF

cdr3_length: 15
d_call: .
clone_size: many
v_call: TRBV20-1
j_call: TRBJ2-7
cdr3_nt: TGCAGTGCGGAGTCCGGACAGCAATCTTCCTACGAGCAGTACTTC
cdr3_aa: CSAESGQQSSYEQYF

cdr3_length: 12
d_call: .
clone_size: many
v_call: TRBV7-2
j_call: TRBJ1-5
cdr3_nt: TGTGCCAGCAGCTTTAAAGGGCAGCCCCAGCATTTT
cdr3_aa: CASSFKGQPQHF

cdr3_length: 14
d_call: .
clone_size: .
v_call: TRBV7-9
j_call: TRBJ1-2
cdr3_nt: TGTGCCAGCAGCTTATCAGTGGAAGGGAGTGGCTACACCTTC
cdr3_aa: CASSLSVEGSGYTF

cdr3_length: 17
d_call: TRBD2
clone_size: many
v_call: TRBV7-2
j_call: TRBJ2-1
cdr3_nt: TGTGCCAGCAGCTTAGCGCCTAGCGGGAGGGCCTCCAATGAGCAGTTCTTC
cdr3_aa: CASSLAPSGRASNEQFF

cdr3_length: 17
d_call: .
clone_size: few
v_call: TRBV6-2/TRBV6-3
j_call: TRBJ1-1
cdr3_nt: TGTGCCAGCAGTTACGCGTATAAATTCCCCCGGGACACTGAAGCTTTCTTT
cdr3_aa: CASSYAYKFPRDTEAFF

cdr3_length: 13
d_call: .
clone_size: few
v_call: TRBV5-4
j_call: TRBJ2-1
cdr3_nt: TGTGCCAGCAGCCAAGACAGGTTGAATGAGCAGTTCTTC
cdr3_aa: CASSQDRLNEQFF

cdr3_length: 15
d_call: TRBD1
clone_size: .
v_call: TRBV29-1
j_call: TRBJ2-3
cdr3_nt: TGCAGCGTTCTCAGGGGGGGGACAGGGGATCATACGCAGTATTTT
cdr3_aa: CSVLRGGTGDHTQYF

cdr3_length: 12
d_call: .
clone_size: many
v_call: TRBV12-3/TRBV12-4
j_call: TRBJ1-2
cdr3_nt: TGTGCCAGCAGCTTGCGAGGGGGAGGCTACACCTTC
cdr3_aa: CASSLRGGGYTF

cdr3_length: 14
d_call: TRBD2
clone_size: many
v_call: TRBV6-4
j_call: TRBJ2-1
cdr3_nt: TGTGCCAGCAGGCGGGGGGCAACCTACAATGAGCAGTTCTTC
cdr3_aa: CASRRGATYNEQFF

cdr3_length: 15
d_call: .
clone_size: many
v_call: TRBV7-9
j_call: TRBJ1-2
cdr3_nt: TGTGCCAGCAGCCCTAAGGGGCTAGCGGAGTATGGCTACACCTTC
cdr3_aa: CASSPKGLAEYGYTF

cdr3_length: 15
d_call: TRBD1
clone_size: .
v_call: TRBV28
j_call: TRBJ2-7
cdr3_nt: TGTGCCAGCAGTTCGGCAGGGGACAGCTCCTACGAGCAGTACTTC
cdr3_aa: CASSSAGDSSYEQYF

cdr3_length: 15
d_call: .
clone_size: many
v_call: TRBV7-2
j_call: TRBJ1-3
cdr3_nt: TGTGCCAGCAGCCCCTCCGCAGGCTCTGGAAACACCATATATTTT
cdr3_aa: CASSPSAGSGNTIYF

cdr3_length: 16
d_call: .
clone_size: .
v_call: TRBV14
j_call: TRBJ1-1
cdr3_nt: TGTGCCAGCAGCCAAGATCGGAACAGATTTTCTCCTGAAGCTTTCTTT
cdr3_aa: CASSQDRNRFSPEAFF

cdr3_length: 13
d_call: TRBD2
clone_size: many
v_call: TRBV28
j_call: TRBJ2-7
cdr3_nt: TGTGCCAGCACTACGGGAGGAACCTACGAGCAGTACTTC
cdr3_aa: CASTTGGTYEQYF

cdr3_length: 16
d_call: .
clone_size: .
v_call: TRBV25-1
j_call: TRBJ2-2
cdr3_nt: TGTGCCAGCGGGGGCATAGGACGGGGCAGTGCCGGGGAGCTGTTTTTT
cdr3_aa: CASGGIGRGSAGELFF

cdr3_length: 13
d_call: .
clone_size: many
v_call: TRBV7-2
j_call: TRBJ1-1
cdr3_nt: TGTGCCAGCAGCTTAGCCCCCCTTCTGGAAGCTTTCTTT
cdr3_aa: CASSLAPLLEAFF

cdr3_length: 18
d_call: TRBD1
clone_size: many
v_call: TRBV7-9
j_call: TRBJ1-2
cdr3_nt: TGTGCCAGCAGCTTAGCCGAATCGACAGGGCGTGCAGGCTATGGCTACACCTTC
cdr3_aa: CASSLAESTGRAGYGYTF

cdr3_length: 14
d_call: .
clone_size: many
v_call: TRBV7-8
j_call: TRBJ1-5
cdr3_nt: TGTGCCAGCAGCTTGGGCAATAGCAATCAGCCCCAGCATTTT
cdr3_aa: CASSLGNSNQPQHF

cdr3_length: 18
d_call: .
clone_size: many
v_call: TRBV7-2
j_call: TRBJ1-3
cdr3_nt: TGTGCCAGCAGCTTAACTGTTAGTCCCCCGACCTCTGGAAACACCATATATTTT
cdr3_aa: CASSLTVSPPTSGNTIYF

cdr3_length: 21
d_call: TRBD1
clone_size: .
v_call: TRBV7-2
j_call: TRBJ2-6
cdr3_nt: TGTGCCAGCAGCTCCCTAAGCCCCTGGGGCAGGGGGACAACTGGGGCCAACGTCCTGACTTTC
cdr3_aa: CASSSLSPWGRGTTGANVLTF

cdr3_length: 14
d_call: TRBD1
clone_size: many
v_call: TRBV12-3/TRBV12-4
j_call: TRBJ1-2
cdr3_nt: TGTGCCAGCCAAACCAGGGGGCGCGGCTATGGCTACACCTTC
cdr3_aa: CASQTRGRGYGYTF

cdr3_length: 16
d_call: TRBD2
clone_size: many
v_call: TRBV10-3
j_call: TRBJ2-1
cdr3_nt: TGTGCCATCAGTGATCCGGGACTAGCGGGAGGCTATGAGCAGTTCTTC
cdr3_aa: CAISDPGLAGGYEQFF

cdr3_length: 16
d_call: .
clone_size: few
v_call: TRBV5-6
j_call: TRBJ1-2
cdr3_nt: TGTGCCAGCAGCTTTGGTATAGGGGTAAGGTCGGAAGGCTACACCTTC
cdr3_aa: CASSFGIGVRSEGYTF

cdr3_length: 17
d_call: .
clone_size: few
v_call: TRBV18
j_call: TRBJ1-3
cdr3_nt: TGTGCCAGCTCTTCGTACACAGTAGGGAGTTCTGGAAACACCATATATTTT
cdr3_aa: CASSSYTVGSSGNTIYF

cdr3_length: 15
d_call: .
clone_size: many
v_call: TRBV7-2
j_call: TRBJ2-6
cdr3_nt: TGTGCCAGCAGCCAGGGGGGGACTGGGGCCAACGTCCTGACTTTC
cdr3_aa: CASSQGGTGANVLTF

cdr3_length: 14
d_call: .
clone_size: few
v_call: TRBV6-2/TRBV6-3
j_call: TRBJ2-7
cdr3_nt: TGTGCCAGCAATCGGGCAGGCAACTCCTACGAGCAGTACTTC
cdr3_aa: CASNRAGNSYEQYF

cdr3_length: 12
d_call: .
clone_size: few
v_call: TRBV15
j_call: TRBJ1-6
cdr3_nt: TGTGCCACCAGCAGTCCAGATTCACCCCTCCACTTT
cdr3_aa: CATSSPDSPLHF

cdr3_length: 15
d_call: TRBD1
clone_size: many
v_call: TRBV7-2
j_call: TRBJ1-2
cdr3_nt: TGTGCCAGCAGCCCAGGGACAGCACGGAGCTATGGCTACACCTTC
cdr3_aa: CASSPGTARSYGYTF

cdr3_length: 17
d_call: TRBD2
clone_size: many
v_call: TRBV10-3
j_call: TRBJ2-3
cdr3_nt: TGTGCCATCAATCCAGGACTAGCGGTATCCTCCACAGATACGCAGTATTTT
cdr3_aa: CAINPGLAVSSTDTQYF

cdr3_length: 16
d_call: .
clone_size: many
v_call: TRBV7-8
j_call: TRBJ2-5
cdr3_nt: TGTGCCAGCAGCCAAAGCCAACCGGGAAGCCAAGAGACCCAGTACTTC
cdr3_aa: CASSQSQPGSQETQYF